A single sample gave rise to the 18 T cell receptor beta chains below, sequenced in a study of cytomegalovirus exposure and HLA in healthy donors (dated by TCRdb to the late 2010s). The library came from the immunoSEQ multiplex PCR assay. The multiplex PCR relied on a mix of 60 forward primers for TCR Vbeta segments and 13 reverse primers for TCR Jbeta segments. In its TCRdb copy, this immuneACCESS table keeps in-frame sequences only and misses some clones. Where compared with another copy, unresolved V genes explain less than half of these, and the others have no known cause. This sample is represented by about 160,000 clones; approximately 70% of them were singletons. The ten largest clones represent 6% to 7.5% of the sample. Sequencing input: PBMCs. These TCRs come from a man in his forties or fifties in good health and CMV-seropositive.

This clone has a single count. In nucleotides, the CDR3 is TGTGCCAGCAGTGAAGGGGGGGTATATAGCAATCAGCCCCAGCATTTT. This sequence encodes CASSEGGVYSNQPQHF. The rearrangement links TRBV6-1 to TRBJ1-5; tentatively, D is TRBD1 (5 bases). Germline V lookup: CDR1 MNHNS, CDR2 SASEGT. This CDR3 spans 16 amino acids. The ends were cut back, 1 base at V and 0 bases at J, with 10 bases in the middle.

The DNA of the CDR3 is TGTGCCAGCAGCTCCGAAGGAGGACGGAACGCCTATGGCTACACCTTC. Translating it yields CASSSEGGRNAYGYTF. The genes are TRBV7-8 and TRBJ1-2; D is undetermined. Germline V lookup: CDR1 SGHVS, CDR2 FQNEAQ. V lost 4 bases and J 4 bases, leaving 19 bases between the germline ends. CDR3 length equals 16 residues.

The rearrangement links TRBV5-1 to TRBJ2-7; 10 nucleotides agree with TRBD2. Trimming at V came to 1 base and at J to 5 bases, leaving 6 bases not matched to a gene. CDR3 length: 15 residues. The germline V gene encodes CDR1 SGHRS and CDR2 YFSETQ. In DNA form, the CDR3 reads TGCGCCAGCAGCTTGAGGCTAGCGGGGGAGGACGAGCAGTACTTC. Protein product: CASSLRLAGEDEQYF.

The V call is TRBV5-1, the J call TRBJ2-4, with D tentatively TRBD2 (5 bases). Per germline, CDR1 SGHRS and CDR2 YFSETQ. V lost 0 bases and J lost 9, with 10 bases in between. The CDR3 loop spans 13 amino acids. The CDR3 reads CASSLEAEGIQYF. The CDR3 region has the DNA TGCGCCAGCAGCTTGGAGGCAGAGGGCATTCAGTACTTC.

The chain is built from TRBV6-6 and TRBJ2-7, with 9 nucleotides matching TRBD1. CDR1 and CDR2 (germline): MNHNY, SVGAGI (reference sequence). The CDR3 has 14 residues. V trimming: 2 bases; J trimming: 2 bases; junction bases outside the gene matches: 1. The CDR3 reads CASSYGTGTYEQYF. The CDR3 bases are TGTGCCAGCAGTTACGGGACAGGGACCTACGAGCAGTACTTC.

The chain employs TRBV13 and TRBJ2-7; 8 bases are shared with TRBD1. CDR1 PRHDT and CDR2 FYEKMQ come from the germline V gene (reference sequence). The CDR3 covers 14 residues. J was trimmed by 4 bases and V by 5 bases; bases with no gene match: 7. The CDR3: CASSPGTGRYEQYF. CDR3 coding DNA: TGTGCCAGCAGCCCCGGGACAGGAAGATACGAGCAGTACTTC.

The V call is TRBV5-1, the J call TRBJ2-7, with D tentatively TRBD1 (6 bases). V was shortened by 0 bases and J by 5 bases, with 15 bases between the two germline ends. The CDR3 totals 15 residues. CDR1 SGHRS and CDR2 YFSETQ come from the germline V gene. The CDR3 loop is CASSLALDSLNEQYF. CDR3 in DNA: TGCGCCAGCAGCTTGGCGTTGGACAGTCTCAACGAGCAGTACTTC.

In DNA form, the CDR3 reads TGTGCCTGGAGTGTACTCCCCAACTCTGGAAACACCATATATTTT. It yields the protein CAWSVLPNSGNTIYF. The chain is built from TRBV30 and TRBJ1-3; no clear D. Germline V lookup: CDR1 GTSNPN, CDR2 SVGIG (reference sequence). This CDR3 is 15 amino acids long. The V end lost 0 bases, the J end lost 0 bases, and 9 bases lay between the germline ends. The complete variable domain, with remaining parts taken from reference TRBV30 and TRBJ1-3, reads SQTIHQWPATLVQPVGSPLSLECTVEGTSNPNLYWYRQAAGRGLQLLFYSVGIGQISSEVPQNLSASRPQDRQFILSSKKLLLSDSGFYLCAWSVLPNSGNTIYFGEGSWLTVV.

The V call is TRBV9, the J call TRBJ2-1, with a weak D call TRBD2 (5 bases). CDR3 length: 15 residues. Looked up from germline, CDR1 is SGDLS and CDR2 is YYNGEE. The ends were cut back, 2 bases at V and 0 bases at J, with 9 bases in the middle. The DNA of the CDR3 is TGTGCCAGCAGCGTCGGGGAAAACTCCTACAATGAGCAGTTCTTC. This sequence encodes CASSVGENSYNEQFF.

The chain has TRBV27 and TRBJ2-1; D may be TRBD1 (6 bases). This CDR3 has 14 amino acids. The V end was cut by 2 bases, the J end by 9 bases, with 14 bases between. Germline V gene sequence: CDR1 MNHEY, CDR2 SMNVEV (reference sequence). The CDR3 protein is CASSLGGNRAEQFF. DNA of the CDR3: TGTGCCAGCAGTTTAGGGGGCAATAGGGCTGAGCAGTTCTTC.

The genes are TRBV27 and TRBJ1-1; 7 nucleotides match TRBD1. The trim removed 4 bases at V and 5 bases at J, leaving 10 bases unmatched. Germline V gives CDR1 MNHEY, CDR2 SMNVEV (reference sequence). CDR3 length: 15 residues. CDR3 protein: CASSWGTARGTEAFF. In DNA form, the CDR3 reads TGTGCCAGCAGTTGGGGGACAGCCCGAGGGACTGAAGCTTTCTTT.

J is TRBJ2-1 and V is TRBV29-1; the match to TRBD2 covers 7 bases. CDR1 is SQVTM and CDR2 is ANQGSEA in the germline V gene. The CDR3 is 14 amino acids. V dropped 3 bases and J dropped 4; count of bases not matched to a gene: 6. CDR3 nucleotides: TGCAGCGTTGAGGAGAGGACTAGTTACAATGAGCAGTTCTTC. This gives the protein CSVEERTSYNEQFF.

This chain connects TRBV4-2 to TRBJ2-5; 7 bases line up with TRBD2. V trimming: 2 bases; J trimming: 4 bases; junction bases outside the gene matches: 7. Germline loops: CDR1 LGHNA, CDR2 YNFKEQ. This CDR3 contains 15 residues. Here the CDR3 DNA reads TGTGCCAGCAGCCAAACAGCCGGGAGGATAGAGACCCAGTACTTC. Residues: CASSQTAGRIETQYF.

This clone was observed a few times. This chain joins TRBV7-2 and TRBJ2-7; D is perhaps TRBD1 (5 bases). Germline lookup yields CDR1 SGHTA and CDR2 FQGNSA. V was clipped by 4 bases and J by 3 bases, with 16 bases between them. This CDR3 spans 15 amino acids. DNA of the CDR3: TGTGCCAGCAGCTCAGCCGCAGGGCCCCTCTACGAGCAGTACTTC. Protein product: CASSSAAGPLYEQYF.

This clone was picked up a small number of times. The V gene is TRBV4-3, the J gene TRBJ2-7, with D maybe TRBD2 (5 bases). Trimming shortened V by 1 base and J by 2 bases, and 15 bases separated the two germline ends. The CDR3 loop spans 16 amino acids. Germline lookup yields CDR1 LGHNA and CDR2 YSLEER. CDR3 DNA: TGCGCCAGCAGCCAAGGACGGGGTGGCGGCCCCTACGAGCAGTACTTC. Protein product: CASSQGRGGGPYEQYF.

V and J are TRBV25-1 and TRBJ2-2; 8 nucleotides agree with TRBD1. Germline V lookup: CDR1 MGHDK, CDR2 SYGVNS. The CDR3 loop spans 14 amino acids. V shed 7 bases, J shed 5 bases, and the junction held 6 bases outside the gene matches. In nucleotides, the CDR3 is TGTGCCAGCACTCAGGGGGCTTGGACCGGGGAGCTGTTTTTT. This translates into CASTQGAWTGELFF.

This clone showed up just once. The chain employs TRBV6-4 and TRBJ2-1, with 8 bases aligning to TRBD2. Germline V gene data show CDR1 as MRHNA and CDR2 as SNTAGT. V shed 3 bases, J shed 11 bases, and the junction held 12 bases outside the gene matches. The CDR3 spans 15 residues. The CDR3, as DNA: TGTGCCAGCAGTGAATTTCAGGGACGGGGGGGTCAGCAGTTCTTC. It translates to CASSEFQGRGGQQFF.

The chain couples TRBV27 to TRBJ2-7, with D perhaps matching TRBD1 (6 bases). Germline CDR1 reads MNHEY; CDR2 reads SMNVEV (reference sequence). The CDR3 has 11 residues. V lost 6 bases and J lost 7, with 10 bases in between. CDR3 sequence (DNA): TGTGCCAGCAGGTACAGGGCGGAGCAGTACTTC. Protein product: CASRYRAEQYF.